This T cell receptor (beta chain) was retrieved from a study of blood T cell repertoires in COVID-19. Background on the study: From T cells, B-cell-depleted T cells, or PBMCs came the material, which was cDNA or gDNA.

The method was immunoSEQ multiplex PCR; TCRdb's version includes in-frame clones alone and lacks a portion of them. In the table there are 65,000 to 85,000 clones, 78% of which are singletons. The source is a human donor in a cohort sampled during active COVID-19. The sequencing input was peripheral blood.

CDR3 protein: CATSDRDRVPYNEQFF. Written as DNA, the CDR3 is TGTGCCACCAGTGATCGGGACAGGGTCCCTTACAATGAGCAGTTCTTC. V is TRBV24-1 and J is TRBJ2-1, with TRBD1 matching 9 bases. J gave up 4 bases and V 3 bases, and 6 bases lay outside the gene matches. The germline gives CDR1 KGHDR, CDR2 SFDVKD. This CDR3 region has 16 residues.